This record covers a single TCR beta chain. There is no known antigen for this receptor. No qualities accompany the bases; no much larger clone lies one base away. This sample is drawn from a study of identifying expanded T cells in peripheral blood (dated by TCRdb to the late 2010s). Regarding the research as a whole: Technical replicates were generated by sequencing separate aliquots of the same genomic DNA pool, and four replicates were compared pairwise. Findings and caveats that apply to the study as a whole: The binomial model flagged approximately 1.2 differentially abundant clones between technical replicates, compared with about 16 over roughly 2 weeks and 19 over roughly 4 weeks. For all healthy donors, the variance in clone template counts between approximately 2-week samples rose significantly as total template count increased. The beta-binomial model significantly reduced the number of clones called differentially abundant and the false-positive rate across all healthy-donor time intervals. The authors expected that biological variance in healthy repertoires might rise further over much longer intervals, such as months to years.

During the collection period, no infections or other immune events were recorded for the healthy donors. Time-dependent variance in a beta-binomial model of T-cell clone differential abundance was calibrated using healthy-donor blood repertoires as a training cohort. The training cohort included approximately ten healthy donors, of whom 3 were female and 7 were male. An age range of about 29 to 65 years, with an average of about 43 years, was recorded for the donors. Whole blood from each healthy donor was obtained from a commercial supplier and was collected at three time points about two weeks apart. For immunosequencing, genomic DNA was extracted from whole blood that had not been sorted. TCRbeta CDR3 regions were profiled by bias-controlled multiplex PCR amplification of genomic DNA with the immunoSEQ Assay. The authors' analysis ran thus. To quantify the absolute abundance of each unique TCRbeta CDR3 region, the sequences were collapsed and filtered. Differential abundance was assessed using a binomial (Fisher-equivalent) model and a beta-binomial model in which time-dependent variance fitted from healthy donors was added. Clones with fewer than 5 combined templates were removed, and differential abundance was called for clones with a Benjamini-Hochberg FDR below 0.01. Beta-binomial variance was modeled as a function of total template count across the two samples using the form v = (b*log(k)+a)^2. The table was pulled from immuneACCESS by TCRdb, which kept in-frame rearrangements only. Such tables lose some clones; where checked, under half of the loss comes from unresolved V genes, and the rest has no known cause. The D gene and trimming were derived from the DNA, and the V and J assignments and clone size from that table. Across this sample there are around 75,000 clones, with roughly 90% seen only once. 3% to 4% of the sample is in the top ten clones.

The CDR3, cysteine through phenylalanine, is 9 amino acids long. Only CDR3 DNA is held: 27 bases, read in frame from base 1. The CDR1 and CDR2 encoded by the germline V gene (reference sequence) are DFQATT and SNEGSKA. V is pared back by 3 bases and J by 8 bases, with 4 bases lying between the germline termini. Sequencing was carried out using blood. This clonotype was obtained from a person aged 18 to 75 in good health. The receptor chain draws on TRBV20-1 and TRBJ1-2; a confident D gene designation cannot be given. The nucleotides read TGCAGTGCTAGGGGAGGCTACACCTTC. It translates to CSARGGYTF.